One T cell receptor (beta chain) is described in this entry. The source of the sample is a study of PD-1 blockade in classical Hodgkin lymphoma. The protocol was immunoSEQ multiplex PCR, while the TCRdb copy is restricted to in-frame clones and leaves out a portion. This sample has more than 140,000 clones; under 85% occur once, and the top ten carry about 9.3%. After autologous stem cell transplantation all patients relapsed, and prior brentuximab vedotin exposure differed between cohorts. This CDR3 comprises 16 residues. The germline gives CDR1 SEHNR, CDR2 FQNEAQ (reference sequence). Trimming removed 5 bases from V and 8 bases from J; junction bases left unmatched: 15.

The chain links TRBV7-9 to TRBJ1-1; 9 nucleotides line up with TRBD1. The receptor was derived from a human donor with classical Hodgkin lymphoma. The sequences come from peripheral blood mononuclear cells (PBMCs), collected before the second cycle of nivolumab. In nucleotides, the CDR3 is TGTGCCAGCAGCCAGAGTTCCAGGACAGGGGACGAAGAAGCTTTCTTT. Amino acids: CASSQSSRTGDEEAFF.